One and the same sample provided the 18 T cell receptor beta chains below, sequenced in a study of cytomegalovirus exposure and HLA in healthy donors. With 60 Vbeta and 13 Jbeta primers, the PCR was carried out. Here immunoSEQ multiplex PCR was the method, and the copy in TCRdb shows in-frame clones only, minus some. There are about 110,000 clones in the sample; approximately 79% occur only once, and 5% to 8% lies in the top ten. The sequenced sample consisted of PBMCs. These receptors came from a man aged 25 to 40 in good health and CMV-seropositive.

Notes on this clone: Mismatch with germline at one junction end may stem from a read error. V gene TRBV19 combines with J gene TRBJ2-1; a weak D match, TRBD1 (6 bases). From germline, CDR1 is LNHDA and CDR2 SQIVND (reference sequence). The CDR3 consists of 15 residues. CDR3 protein: CASRIGTRVGNEQFF. In DNA, the CDR3 is TGTGCCAGTAGGATAGGGACACGGGTTGGGAATGAGCAGTTCTTC.

For the CDR3, the DNA is TGTGCCAGCAGCTCTCTTGGGGGGGGAAAACAAGAGACCCAGTACTTC. Translation gives CASSSLGGGKQETQYF. V is TRBV11-2 and J is TRBJ2-5; TRBD2 aligns across 7 bases. Germline V gene sequence: CDR1 SGHAT, CDR2 FQNNGV. The CDR3 has 16 amino acids. Trimming at V came to 4 bases and at J to 2 bases, leaving 10 bases not matched to a gene.

This chain connects TRBV10-3 to TRBJ2-2; the D gene is possibly TRBD1 (6 bases). Germline lookup yields CDR1 ENHRY and CDR2 SYGVKD. CDR3 size: 17 residues. Trimming cost V 3 bases and J 1 base, with 15 bases left between them. CDR3 bases: TGTGCCATCAGTGATCGGTTGGGGACATTGAACACCGGGGAGCTGTTTTTT. Translation: CAISDRLGTLNTGELFF.

The V call is TRBV10-2, the J call TRBJ1-2; unclear D gene. V lost 3 bases to trimming and J lost 7 bases, with 15 bases between them. The CDR3 spans 14 residues. Germline lookup yields CDR1 WSHSY and CDR2 SAAADI. The CDR3 protein is CASSDSFGLAGYTF. The CDR3, as DNA: TGCGCCAGCAGTGACTCGTTCGGGTTGGCTGGCTACACCTTC.

The rearrangement links TRBV29-1 to TRBJ2-5; 7 positions agree with TRBD1. CDR1 is SQVTM and CDR2 is ANQGSEA in the germline V gene. The CDR3 consists of 16 residues. The trim removed 6 bases at V and 5 bases at J, leaving 18 bases unmatched. Here the CDR3 reads CSVPYQTGWGVETQYF. CDR3 in DNA: TGCAGCGTCCCCTACCAGACAGGGTGGGGCGTTGAGACCCAGTACTTC.

The chain links TRBV11-2 to TRBJ1-1; 8 nucleotides line up with TRBD1. Germline assignment: CDR1 SGHAT and CDR2 FQNNGV. The CDR3 is 16 amino acids. V gave up 2 bases and J gave up 1 base; unmatched junction bases: 6. Here the CDR3 DNA reads TGTGCCAGCAGCTTACTCCCAGGGGGCGCGAACACTGAAGCTTTCTTT. Amino acid sequence: CASSLLPGGANTEAFF.

Comment on this clone: Different DNA sequences within this sample yield the same CDR3. The V and J genes are TRBV18 and TRBJ2-7; no clear D. V gave up 3 bases and J gave up 1 base, with 7 bases separating them. CDR1 is KGHSH and CDR2 is LQKENI in the germline V gene. CDR3 length: 13 residues. CDR3 protein: CASSPSFSYEQYF. The CDR3 DNA is TGTGCCAGCTCACCGTCGTTTTCCTACGAGCAGTACTTC.

CDR3 sequence: CASGLVLAGVPSYNEQFF. The CDR3 DNA sequence: TGTGCTAGTGGTTTGGTACTAGCGGGGGTACCATCCTACAATGAGCAGTTCTTC. V is TRBV12-5 and J is TRBJ2-1; TRBD2 matches 11 bases. The length of the CDR3 is 18 residues. From germline, CDR1 is LGHNT and CDR2 FRNRAP. The ends lost 0 bases at V and 1 base at J; junction bases unmatched: 5.

V usage is TRBV27 and J usage is TRBJ1-1; TRBD1 agrees at 7 bases. CDR3 size: 15 residues. Germline assignment: CDR1 MNHEY and CDR2 SMNVEV (reference sequence). Trimming removed 4 bases from V and 1 base from J; junction bases left unmatched: 6. The CDR3: CASSSIQGGNTEAFF. The CDR3 DNA reads TGTGCCAGCAGTTCCATCCAGGGGGGGAACACTGAAGCTTTCTTT.

This rearrangement joins TRBV11-2 to TRBJ2-1; maybe TRBD1 (6 bases). The CDR3 is 14 residues long. V was trimmed by 4 bases and J by 6 bases, leaving 13 bases between them. CDR1 is SGHAT, CDR2 FQNNGV, per germline. This chain's CDR3 is CASSSALGGNEQFF. The DNA for the CDR3 is TGTGCCAGCAGCTCGGCCCTAGGGGGCAATGAGCAGTTCTTC. Full variable domain (outside the CDR3, taken from reference TRBV11-2 and TRBJ2-1): EAGVAQSPRYKIIEKRQSVAFWCNPISGHATLYWYQQILGQGPKLLIQFQNNGVVDDSQLPKDRFSAERLKGVDSTLKIQPAKLEDSAVYLCASSSALGGNEQFFGPGTRLTVL.

The rearrangement uses TRBV5-8 and TRBJ2-5; 8 bases line up with TRBD2. The junction had 6 bases not matched to a gene; V was cut back by 0 bases and J by 2 bases. The CDR3 is 16 amino acids. CDR1 is SGHTS, CDR2 YDEGEE, per germline. The CDR3 sequence: CASSLGRGGDQETQYF. CDR3 nucleotide sequence: TGTGCCAGCAGCTTGGGACGGGGGGGAGATCAAGAGACCCAGTACTTC. The variable domain in full, with the rest retrieved from reference TRBV5-8 and TRBJ2-5, is EAGVTQSPTHLIKTRGQQATLRCSPISGHTSVYWYQQALGLGLQFLLWYDEGEERNRGNFPPRFSGRQFPNYSSELNVNALELEDSALYLCASSLGRGGDQETQYFGPGTRLLVL.

In the case of this clone: Other DNA sequences in this sample translate to the same CDR3. The chain has TRBV7-8 and TRBJ2-7; 7 bases line up with TRBD1. The CDR3 totals 15 residues. V dropped 3 bases and J dropped 3; count of bases not matched to a gene: 8. The germline V gene encodes CDR1 SGHVS and CDR2 FQNEAQ. The CDR3 loop reads CASSLGNRGDYEQYF. Here the CDR3 DNA reads TGTGCCAGCAGCTTGGGGAACAGGGGTGACTACGAGCAGTACTTC.

This clone was found once. The V and J genes are TRBV4-1 and TRBJ2-7, with TRBD2 identical over 8 bases. CDR3 size: 15 residues. J was trimmed by 0 bases and V by 3 bases; bases with no gene match: 4. Looked up from germline, CDR1 is MGHRA and CDR2 is YSYEKL. CDR3 nucleotides: TGCGCCAGCAGCCAGGGTAGCGGGGCCTCCTACGAGCAGTACTTC. This gives the protein CASSQGSGASYEQYF.

The chain uses TRBV2 and TRBJ2-5; no firm D call. V shed 6 bases and J shed 3 bases, with 14 bases lying between them. The CDR3 totals 14 residues. Germline CDR1 is SNHLY and CDR2 is FYNNEI. The DNA for the CDR3 is TGTGCCAGCAGAGTCAACTCCGGAGAAGAGACCCAGTACTTC. This codes for CASRVNSGEETQYF.

The table lists this clone with a few counts. This chain joins TRBV4-2 and TRBJ1-5; 7 positions match TRBD1. Trimming removed 1 base from V and 2 bases from J; junction bases left unmatched: 5. CDR3 length: 16 residues. Germline CDR1 LGHNA, CDR2 YNFKEQ. The CDR3 sequence: CASSQGPGQGNQPQHF. CDR3 DNA: TGTGCCAGCAGCCAAGGTCCCGGACAGGGCAATCAGCCCCAGCATTTT.

The rearrangement links TRBV11-2 to TRBJ1-1; D is uncertain. The CDR3 covers 10 residues. Germline-derived CDR1 and CDR2 are SGHAT and FQNNGV. The CDR3 reads CASGERAAFF. DNA of the CDR3: TGTGCGAGCGGGGAGCGGGCAGCTTTCTTT.

The chain employs TRBV11-3 and TRBJ2-7, with a weak D call TRBD2 (6 bases). Trimming removed 2 bases at V and 0 bases at J, with 11 bases between. The CDR3 covers 15 residues. The germline V gene encodes CDR1 SGHNT and CDR2 YENEEA. The CDR3 coding sequence is TGTGCCAGCAGCTTAAAGGCGGGGAGCTCCTACGAGCAGTACTTC. This encodes CASSLKAGSSYEQYF.

The J gene is TRBJ2-7, the V gene TRBV29-1; D remains ambiguous. V gave up 4 bases and J gave up 5 bases, with 15 bases separating them. This CDR3 has 13 residues. Per germline, CDR1 SQVTM and CDR2 ANQGSEA. DNA for the CDR3: TGCAGCGTTGGAACAGCCAACCGTAACGAGCAGTACTTC. It yields the protein CSVGTANRNEQYF.